The 29 T cell receptor beta chains listed next were all sequenced from one sample in a study of blood T cell repertoires in COVID-19. The method was immunoSEQ multiplex PCR; TCRdb's version includes in-frame clones alone and lacks a portion of them. The table records approximately 200,000 clones, approximately 90% of them present only once. The source material was peripheral blood. The source of these receptors is a man younger than 40 with acute or convalescent COVID-19.

The chain recombines TRBV5-4 with TRBJ1-1, with 8 bases matching TRBD1. CDR3 length equals 14 residues. The germline CDR1 and CDR2 sequences are SGHNT and YYREEE (reference sequence). Trimming cost V 4 bases and J 2 bases; bases outside gene matches: 4. The CDR3, as DNA: TGTGCCAGCAGCCTACAGGGGGGTAACACTGAAGCTTTCTTT. Residues: CASSLQGGNTEAFF.

The chain employs TRBV14 and TRBJ2-7; 9 bases match TRBD1. Germline loops: CDR1 SGHDN, CDR2 FVKESK. This CDR3 comprises 17 residues. Trimming removed 0 bases from V and 5 bases from J; junction bases left unmatched: 11. CDR3 sequence: CASSQEWAGQGQHEQYF. The CDR3 DNA is TGTGCCAGCAGCCAAGAGTGGGCGGGACAGGGTCAACACGAGCAGTACTTC.

This clone was seen once. The gene calls are TRBV3-1 (or the pseudogene TRBV3-2) and TRBJ2-5; D gene unclear. V lost 3 bases and J lost 2, with 13 bases in between. Germline assignment: CDR1 LGHDT and CDR2 YNNKEL (reference sequence). CDR3 size: 15 residues. The CDR3 region has the DNA TGTGCCAGCAGCCACGGATCGGTACTACAAGAGACCCAGTACTTC. Residues: CASSHGSVLQETQYF.

The chain couples TRBV6-2 or TRBV6-3 to TRBJ2-1; maybe TRBD2 (5 bases). This CDR3 has 13 residues. The germline V gene encodes CDR1 MNHEY and CDR2 SVGEGT. V was shortened by 5 bases and J by 9 bases, with 14 bases between the two germline ends. The CDR3 nucleotides read TGTGCCAGCAGTGCGGTCCTTCGGGGTGAGCAGTTCTTC. Amino acids: CASSAVLRGEQFF.

This chain connects TRBV28 to TRBJ1-6; no clear D gene. The CDR3 has 16 amino acids. Per germline, CDR1 MDHEN and CDR2 SYDVKM. Trimming left V 2 bases short and J 0 bases short, with 8 bases between. For the CDR3, the DNA is TGTGCCAGCAGTTTAGCTCCGGGCTCCTATAATTCACCCCTCCACTTT. Its protein is CASSLAPGSYNSPLHF.

The V gene is TRBV7-9, the J gene TRBJ1-1; a possible D gene is TRBD1 (6 bases). This CDR3 spans 13 amino acids. Germline V gene lookup returns CDR1 SEHNR and CDR2 FQNEAQ (reference sequence). Trimming stripped 4 bases from V and 5 bases from J, with 11 bases between. CDR3 nucleotides: TGTGCCAGCAGCTCAGGGGTTCGGACTGAAGCTTTCTTT. Its protein is CASSSGVRTEAFF.

This chain uses TRBV6-1 with TRBJ1-1; 7 nucleotides agree with TRBD1. With V trimmed by 2 bases and J by 6 bases, 9 bases remained unmatched. The CDR3 is 15 residues long. Germline CDR1 reads MNHNS; CDR2 reads SASEGT. In DNA form, the CDR3 reads TGTGCCAGCAGTGAATACATAAACAGGGGTTCTGAAGCTTTCTTT. Encoded protein: CASSEYINRGSEAFF.

V and J are TRBV7-9 and TRBJ1-5; 7 bases agree with TRBD1. This CDR3 spans 15 amino acids. V lost 4 bases to trimming and J lost 4 bases; unmatched junction nucleotides: 7. The V gene's germline CDR1 is SEHNR and CDR2 FQNEAQ (reference sequence). The CDR3 region is CASSSDRDRNQPQHF. The CDR3 region has the DNA TGTGCCAGCAGCTCCGACCGGGACAGAAATCAGCCCCAGCATTTT.

This chain links TRBV7-8 with TRBJ2-1, with D tentatively TRBD1 (6 bases). Per germline, CDR1 SGHVS and CDR2 FQNEAQ. The CDR3 consists of 14 residues. With 5 bases removed from V and 5 bases from J, the gap between germline ends came to 13 bases. Here the CDR3 DNA reads TGTGCCAGCAGCCGAGGGGGAGCGGACAATGAGCAGTTCTTC. Translated: CASSRGGADNEQFF.

The rearrangement joins TRBV4-2 to TRBJ2-7, with TRBD1 matching 8 bases. The CDR3 sequence is 16 residues long. J gave up 4 bases and V 0 bases, and 8 bases lay outside the gene matches. Germline V gene data show CDR1 as LGHNA and CDR2 as YNFKEQ. CDR3 amino acids: CASSQESRDRRYEQYF. CDR3 DNA sequence: TGTGCCAGCAGCCAAGAATCACGGGACAGGAGGTACGAGCAGTACTTC.

This chain connects TRBV19 to TRBJ2-7; 8 nucleotides line up with TRBD2. Germline trimming cut 10 bases from V and 1 base from J; bases unmatched to any gene: 6. Germline V gives CDR1 LNHDA, CDR2 SQIVND (reference sequence). There are 13 residues in the CDR3. This chain's CDR3 is CAISAGESYEQYF. CDR3 DNA sequence: TGTGCCATTTCAGCGGGAGAGTCCTACGAGCAGTACTTC.

The chain joins TRBV5-1 to TRBJ2-7; 7 bases line up with TRBD1. This CDR3 is built from 13 residues. With V trimmed by 3 bases and J by 4 bases, 4 bases remained unmatched. CDR1 is SGHRS, CDR2 YFSETQ, per germline. CDR3 DNA sequence: TGCGCCAGCAGCTCTAGACAGGGTTACGAGCAGTACTTC. Protein sequence: CASSSRQGYEQYF.

The chain employs TRBV7-3 and TRBJ2-2, with 11 nucleotides matching TRBD1. The germline V gene encodes CDR1 SGHTA and CDR2 FQGTGA. This CDR3 is built from 15 residues. The V segment lost 1 base and the J segment 7 bases; nucleotides outside the gene matches: 2. DNA for the CDR3: TGTGCCAGCAGCTTAAGGACAGGGGGCAGCGGGGAGCTGTTTTTT. As protein: CASSLRTGGSGELFF.

The V gene is TRBV11-2, the J gene TRBJ2-2, with TRBD2 as a possible D gene (6 bases). Trimming stripped 5 bases from V and 1 base from J, with 14 bases between. Per the germline V gene, CDR1 is SGHAT and CDR2 is FQNNGV. The CDR3 covers 16 residues. The DNA of the CDR3 is TGTGCCAGCAGCGCCCGCGGAGGGTTGAACACCGGGGAGCTGTTTTTT. It is translated as CASSARGGLNTGELFF.

This chain connects TRBV10-3 to TRBJ2-2; 8 bases are a match to TRBD2. V shed 6 bases and J 8 bases; nucleotides not matched to a gene: 5. There are 13 residues in the CDR3. Germline lookup yields CDR1 ENHRY and CDR2 SYGVKD. The CDR3 DNA follows: TGTGCCATCAGCGGGAGGGGATCGGGGGAGCTGTTTTTT. Translating it yields CAISGRGSGELFF.

The chain couples TRBV15 to TRBJ2-5; D is perhaps TRBD2 (5 bases). The V end was cut by 9 bases, the J end by 5 bases, with 16 bases between. The length of the CDR3 is 13 residues. From germline, CDR1 is LNHNV and CDR2 YYDKDF (reference sequence). The CDR3 sequence: CATRTPNMETQYF. CDR3 bases: TGTGCCACTCGGACTCCTAACATGGAGACCCAGTACTTC.

The chain joins TRBV11-3 to TRBJ2-5; 8 nucleotides match TRBD2. CDR3 length equals 15 residues. The V gene's germline CDR1 is SGHNT and CDR2 YENEEA. Trimming cost V 6 bases and J 5 bases; bases outside gene matches: 11. In nucleotides, the CDR3 is TGTGCCAGCAGTTCCCGCAGCGGGAGCGGGGAGACCCAGTACTTC. Translating gives CASSSRSGSGETQYF. Together with reference TRBV11-3 and TRBJ2-5, the CDR3 gives the full variable domain: EAGVVQSPRYKIIEKKQPVAFWCNPISGHNTLYWYLQNLGQGPELLIRYENEEAVDDSQLPKDRFSAERLKGVDSTLKIQPAELGDSAVYLCASSSRSGSGETQYFGPGTRLLVL.

The chain is built from TRBV19 and TRBJ1-2, with D perhaps TRBD1 (5 bases). Trimming removed 0 bases from V and 1 base from J, with 9 bases in between. CDR3 size: 15 residues. Germline lookup yields CDR1 LNHDA and CDR2 SQIVND (reference sequence). The CDR3 spells CASSIDREGNYGYTF. The CDR3 nucleotides are TGTGCCAGTAGTATAGACAGGGAGGGTAACTATGGCTACACCTTC.

V is TRBV7-2 and J is TRBJ1-1, with D perhaps TRBD1 (5 bases). Per the germline V gene, CDR1 is SGHTA and CDR2 is FQGNSA. Trimming pared 3 bases from V and 3 bases from J, leaving 23 bases between. The CDR3 totals 18 residues. This CDR3 is CASSFGPFFGTTYTEAFF. CDR3 in DNA: TGTGCCAGCAGCTTTGGCCCTTTTTTTGGGACTACGTACACTGAAGCTTTCTTT.

The CDR3 coding sequence is TGTGCCAGCAGTCATGGACACAGTAGTCAGCCCCAGCATTTT. Translated: CASSHGHSSQPQHF. The chain is built from TRBV27 and TRBJ1-5, with D maybe TRBD1 (5 bases). The germline CDR1 and CDR2 sequences are MNHEY and SMNVEV (reference sequence). The CDR3 runs 14 residues. V was trimmed by 5 bases and J by 6 bases, leaving 14 bases between them.

The chain recombines TRBV6-5 with TRBJ1-1, with 8 nucleotides matching TRBD1. Germline lookup yields CDR1 MNHEY and CDR2 SVGAGI. The CDR3 sequence is 12 residues long. J was trimmed by 11 bases and V by 6 bases; bases with no gene match: 8. CDR3 in amino acids: CASRLDRGEAFF. CDR3 DNA: TGTGCCAGCAGGTTAGACAGGGGTGAGGCTTTCTTT.

This chain uses TRBV19 with TRBJ2-7; 10 bases agree with TRBD2. The CDR3 covers 13 residues. Trimming at V came to 6 bases and at J to 3 bases, leaving 2 bases not matched to a gene. Germline values: CDR1 LNHDA, CDR2 SQIVND (reference sequence). The CDR3 DNA sequence: TGTGCCAGTAGCCGACTAGCGGGCTACGAGCAGTACTTC. Translating gives CASSRLAGYEQYF.

This chain uses TRBV7-3 with TRBJ2-5; the match to TRBD2 covers 10 bases. The CDR3 runs to 16 residues. Looked up from germline, CDR1 is SGHTA and CDR2 is FQGTGA. After removal of 5 bases from V and 5 bases from J, the junction contained 11 bases not matched to a gene. The CDR3 region is CASSRGGAGGGETQYF. Here the CDR3 DNA reads TGTGCCAGCAGCCGCGGTGGAGCGGGAGGGGGGGAGACCCAGTACTTC.

This clone was recorded once. The V call is TRBV11-2, the J call TRBJ2-7; D is perhaps TRBD2 (6 bases). CDR1 SGHAT and CDR2 FQNNGV come from the germline V gene. V was pared by 2 bases and J by 2 bases, with 13 bases between. The CDR3 loop spans 15 amino acids. The CDR3 nucleotides are TGTGCCAGCAGCTTACAGGCTAGCGTCCCCTACGAGCAGTACTTC. This translates into CASSLQASVPYEQYF.

This sequence joins TRBV5-1 and TRBJ2-4, with D maybe TRBD2 (5 bases). Germline values: CDR1 SGHRS, CDR2 YFSETQ. CDR3 length: 11 amino acids. Trimming cost V 3 bases and J 8 bases, with 6 bases left between them. DNA of the CDR3: TGCGCCAGCAGCTCGGGGTACATTCAGTACTTC. It is translated as CASSSGYIQYF.

The chain's CDR3 is CASSSPGGGRETQYF. Here the CDR3 DNA reads TGTGCCAGCAGTTCCCCTGGTGGGGGGAGAGAGACCCAGTACTTC. The V gene is TRBV28, the J gene TRBJ2-5; a weak D match, TRBD2 (6 bases). The CDR3 has 15 residues. Germline V CDR1 and CDR2: MDHEN, SYDVKM. V lost 4 bases to trimming and J lost 4 bases, with 16 bases between them.

The V gene is TRBV18, the J gene TRBJ2-2, with D possibly TRBD2 on 6 matching bases. Between the trimmed V and J ends, which lost 6 bases and 3 bases, there was a span of 14 bases. Germline-derived CDR1 and CDR2 are KGHSH and LQKENI. The CDR3 is 15 residues long. In DNA form, the CDR3 reads TGTGCCAGCTCCCCGAGGAGGGGCGACACCGGGGAGCTGTTTTTT. Amino acid sequence: CASSPRRGDTGELFF. Drawing the rest from reference TRBV18 and TRBJ2-2, the complete variable domain is NAGVMQNPRHLVRRRGQEARLRCSPMKGHSHVYWYRQLPEEGLKFMVYLQKENIIDESGMPKERFSAEFPKEGPSILRIQQVVRGDSAAYFCASSPRRGDTGELFFGEGSRLTVL.

The chain links TRBV28 to TRBJ2-1; 9 bases map to TRBD2. The germline V gene has CDR1 MDHEN and CDR2 SYDVKM. The V and J ends lost 6 bases and 7 bases, in that order; junction bases with no gene match: 10. This CDR3 is 15 amino acids long. The CDR3 reads CASSPPGTSWNEQFF. CDR3 DNA sequence: TGTGCCAGCAGCCCCCCCGGGACTAGCTGGAATGAGCAGTTCTTC.

This chain uses TRBV11-3 with TRBJ2-2; 7 nucleotides line up with TRBD1. V lost 5 bases and J lost 1; bases outside the gene matches: 4. Germline V gene data show CDR1 as SGHNT and CDR2 as YENEEA. The CDR3 has 15 residues. CDR3 loop: CASSQGTVNTGELFF. The CDR3 DNA reads TGTGCCAGCAGCCAAGGGACAGTGAACACCGGGGAGCTGTTTTTT.